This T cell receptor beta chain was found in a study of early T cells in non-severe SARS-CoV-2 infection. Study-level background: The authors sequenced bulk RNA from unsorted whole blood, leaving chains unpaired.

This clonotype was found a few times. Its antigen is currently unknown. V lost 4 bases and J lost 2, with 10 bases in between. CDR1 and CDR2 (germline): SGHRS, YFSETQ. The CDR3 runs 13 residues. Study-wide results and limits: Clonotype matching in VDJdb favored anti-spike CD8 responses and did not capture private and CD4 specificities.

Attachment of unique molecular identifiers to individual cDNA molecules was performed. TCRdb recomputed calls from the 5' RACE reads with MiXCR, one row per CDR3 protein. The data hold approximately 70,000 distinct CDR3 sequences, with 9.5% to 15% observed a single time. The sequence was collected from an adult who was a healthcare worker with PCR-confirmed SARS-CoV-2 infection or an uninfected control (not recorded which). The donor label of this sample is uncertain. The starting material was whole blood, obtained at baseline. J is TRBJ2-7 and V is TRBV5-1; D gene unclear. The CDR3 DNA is TGCGCCAGCAGCCCCGACCGGACCTACGAGCAGTACTTC. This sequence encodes CASSPDRTYEQYF.